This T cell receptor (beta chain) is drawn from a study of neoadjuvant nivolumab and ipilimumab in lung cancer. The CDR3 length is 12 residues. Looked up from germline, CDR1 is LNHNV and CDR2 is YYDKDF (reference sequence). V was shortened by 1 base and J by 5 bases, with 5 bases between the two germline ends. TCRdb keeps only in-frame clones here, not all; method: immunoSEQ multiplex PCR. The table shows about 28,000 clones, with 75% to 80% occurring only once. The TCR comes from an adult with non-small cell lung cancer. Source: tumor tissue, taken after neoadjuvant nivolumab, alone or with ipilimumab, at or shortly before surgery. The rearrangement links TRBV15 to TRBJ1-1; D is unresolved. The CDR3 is CATSRVGTEAFF. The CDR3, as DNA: TGTGCCACCAGCAGAGTAGGGACTGAAGCTTTCTTT.